The source of this T cell receptor (beta chain) is a study of Ad26.COV2.S vaccination and SARS-CoV-2 variants. Study context: Enrollment placed the donor in the COV1001 Ad26.COV2.S trial arm. Findings and caveats of the study: In vaccinated individuals, spike-specific CD8+ and CD4+ T cell responses reportedly displayed substantial breadth.

This table comes from immunoSEQ multiplex PCR, and its TCRdb copy is limited to in-frame clones, with some not included. The sample carries roughly 320,000 clones, around four fifths recorded once. The treatment is: some 20 received Ad26.COV2.S at low or high dose, single or two shots; roughly 5 received placebo; per-sample allocation not given. Sampling was done on day 63 after the first vaccine or placebo injection. The vaccine antigen was prefusion-stabilized Wuhan SARS-CoV-2 spike. Comments on this clone: Its antigen is unidentified.

The CDR3 loop spans 17 amino acids. The germline V gene encodes CDR1 MNHNY and CDR2 SVGAGI (reference sequence). Trimming cost V 5 bases and J 0 bases, with 20 bases left between them. This receptor was taken from a person between 18 and 59 years old who received the Ad26.COV2.S COVID-19 vaccine or a placebo. V is TRBV6-6 and J is TRBJ2-7; D is perhaps TRBD1 or TRBD2 (6 bases each). This sample comprised peripheral blood, obtained in a trial of Ad26.COV2.S vaccine versus placebo. CDR3 sequence (DNA): TGTGCCAGCAGTCAAACTCGGCCGGGGGCCACCTCCTACGAGCAGTACTTC. Its protein product is CASSQTRPGATSYEQYF.